This record concerns one T cell receptor beta chain sequence. These data are taken from a study of patients and donors after allogeneic stem cell transplantation. The CDR3 runs 18 residues. The germline V gene encodes CDR1 ENHRY and CDR2 SYGVKD. The J segment lost 3 bases and the V segment lost 10 bases, leaving 21 bases of the junction unmatched. Using its own MiXCR run on the RT-PCR reads, TCRdb lists one record per CDR3 protein. Of 390,000 or so distinct CDR3 sequences listed, approximately 16% are singletons. The sequenced sample consisted of blood, either unsorted or a sorted T cell fraction (not recorded which). This clonotype was obtained from a human donor who was either an allogeneic HSCT recipient or a stem cell or donor lymphocyte infusion donor (not recorded which). It is not recorded whose cells these are; they may come from a transplant donor. The chain employs TRBV10-3 and TRBJ1-2; TRBD1 aligns across 9 bases. The CDR3 region is CANRIQYGTGRFHYGYTF. The CDR3 region has the DNA TGTGCCAACAGGATTCAATACGGGACAGGGCGGTTTCACTATGGCTACACCTTC.